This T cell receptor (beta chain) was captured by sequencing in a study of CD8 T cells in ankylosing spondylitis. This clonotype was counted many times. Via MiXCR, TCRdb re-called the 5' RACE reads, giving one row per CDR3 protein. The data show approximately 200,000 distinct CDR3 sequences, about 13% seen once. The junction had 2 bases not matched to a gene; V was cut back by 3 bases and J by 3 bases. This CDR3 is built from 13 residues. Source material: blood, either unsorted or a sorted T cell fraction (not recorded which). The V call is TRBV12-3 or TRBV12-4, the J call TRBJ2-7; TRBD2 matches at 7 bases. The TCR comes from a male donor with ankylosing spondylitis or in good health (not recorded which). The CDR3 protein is CASSFGGGYEQYF. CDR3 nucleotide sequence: TGTGCCAGCAGTTTCGGCGGGGGCTACGAGCAGTACTTC.